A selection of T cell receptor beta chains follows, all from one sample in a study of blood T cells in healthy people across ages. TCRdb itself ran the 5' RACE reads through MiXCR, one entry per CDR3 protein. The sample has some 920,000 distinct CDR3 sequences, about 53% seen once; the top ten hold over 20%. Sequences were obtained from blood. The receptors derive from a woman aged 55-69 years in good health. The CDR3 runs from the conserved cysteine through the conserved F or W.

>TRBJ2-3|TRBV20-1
CGASLSDTQYF
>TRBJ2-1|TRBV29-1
CSVARTGVSNEQFF
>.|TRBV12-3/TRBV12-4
CASQGALYEQYF
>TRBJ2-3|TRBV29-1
CSEGVGTRTQYF
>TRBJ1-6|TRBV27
CASSSIRQGANSPLHF
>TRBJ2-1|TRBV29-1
CSVREVGNEQFF
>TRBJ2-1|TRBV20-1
CSAVQRDTPYNEQFF
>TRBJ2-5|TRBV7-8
CASSLGYGQYF
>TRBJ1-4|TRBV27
CASSGPATNEKLFF
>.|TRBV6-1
CASRRTGEGYEQYF
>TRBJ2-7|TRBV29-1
CSVEEPTSASSYEQYF
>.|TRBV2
CASQLYEQYF
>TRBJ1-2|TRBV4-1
CASSHMGDYTF
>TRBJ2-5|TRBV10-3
CAISEVTETQYF
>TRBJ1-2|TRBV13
CASSSRGYYGYTF
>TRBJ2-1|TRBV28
CASTELALGDEQFF
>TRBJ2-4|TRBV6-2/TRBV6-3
CASSYNPDRTKNIQYF
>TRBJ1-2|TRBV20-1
CSASNNGQGYGYTF
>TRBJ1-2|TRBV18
CASSPRETGHGYTF
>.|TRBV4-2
CASSPATSGMIQETQYF
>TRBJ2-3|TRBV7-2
CASSSPGEAGGADTQYF
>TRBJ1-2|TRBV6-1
CASTGYSYTF
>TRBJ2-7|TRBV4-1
CASSQVVPQGEQYF
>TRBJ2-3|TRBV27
CASSLRRGYTDTQYF
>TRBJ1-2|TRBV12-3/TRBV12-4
CASSTGTGYRGYTF
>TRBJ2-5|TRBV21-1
CASGKLGGQETQYF
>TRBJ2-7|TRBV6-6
CASSRLDKYEQYF